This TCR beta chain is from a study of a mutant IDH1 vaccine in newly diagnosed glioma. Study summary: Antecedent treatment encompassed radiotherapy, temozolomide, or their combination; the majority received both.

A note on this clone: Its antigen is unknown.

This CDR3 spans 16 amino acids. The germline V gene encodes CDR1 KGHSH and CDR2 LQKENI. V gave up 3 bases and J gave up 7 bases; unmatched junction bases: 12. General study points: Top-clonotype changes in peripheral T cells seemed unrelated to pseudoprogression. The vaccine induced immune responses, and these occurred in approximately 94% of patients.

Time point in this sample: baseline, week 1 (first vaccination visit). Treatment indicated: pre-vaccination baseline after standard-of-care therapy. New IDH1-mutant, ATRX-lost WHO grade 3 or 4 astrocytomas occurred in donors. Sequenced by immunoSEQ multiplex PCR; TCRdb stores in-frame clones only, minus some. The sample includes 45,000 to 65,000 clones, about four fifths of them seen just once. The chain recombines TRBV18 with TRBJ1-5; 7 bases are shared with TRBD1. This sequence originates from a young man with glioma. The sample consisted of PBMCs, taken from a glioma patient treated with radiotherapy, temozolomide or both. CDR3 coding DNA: TGTGCCAGCTCACCGGATACAGGGGCGGTAAGGCAGCCCCAGCATTTT. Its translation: CASSPDTGAVRQPQHF.